These 21 T cell receptor beta chains were all obtained from the same sample, sequenced in a study of identical twins. TCRdb called the 5' RACE reads again in MiXCR, with one record for every CDR3 protein. In the table there are 420,000 or so distinct CDR3 sequences, 18% of which are singletons. Sequencing used naive T cells sorted from blood. The receptors were gathered from a man between 50 and 59 years old in good health.

This clonotype was observed many times. This rearrangement joins TRBV5-1 to TRBJ1-2; the D gene is possibly TRBD1 (6 bases). Germline V gene lookup returns CDR1 SGHRS and CDR2 YFSETQ. V was trimmed by 3 bases and J by 8 bases, leaving 8 bases between them. This CDR3 spans 11 amino acids. Here the CDR3 DNA reads TGCGCCAGCAGCTCAGGGGAAGGCTACACCTTC. Its protein product is CASSSGEGYTF.

The rearrangement links TRBV20-1 to TRBJ2-1; D may be TRBD1 (5 bases). Germline V CDR1 and CDR2: DFQATT, SNEGSKA (reference sequence). The V end lost 3 bases, the J end lost 0 bases, and 15 bases lay between the germline ends. The CDR3 contains 16 residues. The CDR3 region is CSARGLGRSSYNEQFF. The CDR3 DNA sequence: TGCAGTGCTAGGGGCCTGGGGCGGAGCTCCTACAATGAGCAGTTCTTC.

The CDR3 region has the DNA TGTGCCATCAGTGAGCCCCCTAGCGCTAGCACAGATACGCAGTATTTT. This sequence encodes CAISEPPSASTDTQYF. This sequence joins TRBV10-3 and TRBJ2-3; weak D call: TRBD2 (6 bases). Germline loops: CDR1 ENHRY, CDR2 SYGVKD. Between the trimmed V and J ends, which lost 2 bases and 0 bases, there was a span of 12 bases. The CDR3 runs to 16 residues.

The gene calls are TRBV29-1 and TRBJ1-1, with D maybe TRBD1 (5 bases). CDR1 is SQVTM and CDR2 is ANQGSEA in the germline V gene. Trimming took off 1 base at V and 3 bases at J, with 12 bases between the two ends. The CDR3 consists of 14 residues. CDR3 protein: CSVEANWGDTEAFF. The CDR3 coding sequence is TGCAGCGTTGAAGCCAATTGGGGCGACACTGAAGCTTTCTTT.

This chain joins TRBV6-1 and TRBJ2-5; D gene uncertain. Germline lookup yields CDR1 MNHNS and CDR2 SASEGT. The CDR3 loop spans 14 amino acids. The ends were cut back, 1 base at V and 1 base at J, with 7 bases in the middle. The CDR3 sequence is CASSEGPGQETQYF. The CDR3 DNA reads as TGTGCCAGCAGTGAAGGGCCGGGCCAAGAGACCCAGTACTTC.

This clonotype was seen ten or more times. CDR3 coding DNA: TGTGCCAGCCGTAGCGGGAGGGGCACAGATACGCAGTATTTT. It yields the protein CASRSGRGTDTQYF. The chain is built from TRBV28 and TRBJ2-3; 11 positions agree with TRBD2. Germline lookup yields CDR1 MDHEN and CDR2 SYDVKM. V dropped 8 bases and J dropped 1; count of bases not matched to a gene: 2. This CDR3 is built from 14 residues.

This clonotype occurred a few times. This sequence joins TRBV6-5 and TRBJ1-1; D ambiguous. The CDR3 sequence is 13 residues long. Germline V lookup: CDR1 MNHEY, CDR2 SVGAGI. V gave up 4 bases and J gave up 4 bases, with 10 bases separating them. CDR3 sequence (DNA): TGTGCCAGCAGTTCTTTGCCGGGCACTGAAGCTTTCTTT. The encoded protein is CASSSLPGTEAFF.

This clonotype was seen a handful of times. The chain couples TRBV5-1 to TRBJ2-6, with TRBD2 matching over 8 bases. The germline gives CDR1 SGHRS, CDR2 YFSETQ. This CDR3 contains 16 residues. V shed 1 base and J 2 bases; nucleotides not matched to a gene: 2. CDR3 sequence (DNA): TGCGCCAGCAGCTTGAAAGCGGGAGCTGGGGCCAACGTCCTGACTTTC. Amino acids: CASSLKAGAGANVLTF.

The CDR3 loop reads CASTPAIGELFF. In DNA, the CDR3 is TGTGCCAGCACCCCGGCAATCGGGGAGCTGTTTTTT. The chain combines TRBV12-3 or TRBV12-4 with TRBJ2-2; unclear D gene. V dropped 7 bases and J dropped 7 bases, with 10 bases sitting between them. The CDR3 loop spans 12 amino acids.

The chain links TRBV9 to TRBJ2-3; 9 nucleotides match TRBD2. The J segment lost 2 bases and the V segment lost 4 bases, leaving 8 bases of the junction unmatched. The CDR3 sequence is 16 residues long. Per the germline V gene, CDR1 is SGDLS and CDR2 is YYNGEE. CDR3 loop: CASSLSSGANTDTQYF. CDR3 coding DNA: TGTGCCAGCAGCCTATCTAGCGGGGCCAACACAGATACGCAGTATTTT.

CDR3 region: CASSYGSTSGRKSHEQYF. DNA of the CDR3: TGTGCCAGCAGTTACGGGTCGACTAGCGGGAGGAAGTCCCACGAGCAGTACTTC. This rearrangement joins TRBV6-5 to TRBJ2-7, with 13 bases matching TRBD2. V was pared by 2 bases and J by 5 bases, with 12 bases of the junction left unmatched. The germline V gene has CDR1 MNHEY and CDR2 SVGAGI. The CDR3 extends over 18 amino acids.

The V call is TRBV15, the J call TRBJ1-6; no definite D call. CDR1 and CDR2 (germline): LNHNV, YYDKDF (reference sequence). V was pared by 0 bases and J by 5 bases, with 11 bases between. The CDR3 sequence is 16 residues long. The CDR3, as DNA: TGTGCCACCAGCAGAGATACGACGGATAATAATTCACCCCTCCACTTT. This codes for CATSRDTTDNNSPLHF. Complete variable domain (other parts from reference TRBV15 and TRBJ1-6): DAMVIQNPRYQVTQFGKPVTLSCSQTLNHNVMYWYQQKSSQAPKLLFHYYDKDFNNEADTPDNFQSRRPNTSFCFLDIRSPGLGDTAMYLCATSRDTTDNNSPLHFGNGTRLTVT.

Points on this clonotype: This sequence may be a read error, since a much larger clone differs from it by one base. The rearrangement joins TRBV9 to TRBJ2-3; D is perhaps TRBD2 (5 bases). Looked up from germline, CDR1 is SGDLS and CDR2 is YYNGEE. CDR3 length equals 16 residues. Trimming took 0 bases from V and 3 from J, leaving 14 bases between them. The CDR3: CASSVVESEVTDTQYF. The CDR3 coding sequence is TGTGCCAGCAGCGTAGTGGAATCGGAGGTGACAGATACGCAGTATTTT. The full variable domain, its missing parts supplied by reference TRBV9 and TRBJ2-3, is DSGVTQTPKHLITATGQRVTLRCSPRSGDLSVYWYQQSLDQGLQFLIQYYNGEERAKGNILERFSAQQFPDLHSELNLSSLELGDSALYFCASSVVESEVTDTQYFGPGTRLTVL.

This clonotype showed up just a few times. The chain employs TRBV20-1 and TRBJ2-7; D remains unclear. Trimming left V 7 bases short and J 0 bases short, with 13 bases between. Germline assignment: CDR1 DFQATT and CDR2 SNEGSKA (reference sequence). The CDR3 totals 13 residues. CDR3 in amino acids: CSVRNLPSYEQYF. CDR3 bases: TGCAGTGTACGGAATTTACCCTCCTACGAGCAGTACTTC.

This clonotype has a count of ten or more. This chain connects TRBV5-6 to TRBJ1-6, with a weak D call TRBD1 (6 bases). This CDR3 region has 14 residues. The germline CDR1 and CDR2 sequences are SGHDT and YYEEEE. V lost 4 bases and J 8 bases, leaving 13 bases between the germline ends. The CDR3, as DNA: TGTGCCAGCAGCAGGGGGTTGAAGGATTCACCCCTCCACTTT. Translating it yields CASSRGLKDSPLHF.

The count of this clonotype is one. The V gene is TRBV28, the J gene TRBJ2-7, with D tentatively TRBD1 (5 bases). The CDR3 loop spans 13 amino acids. CDR1 and CDR2 from the germline V gene are MDHEN and SYDVKM. Trimming cost V 6 bases and J 4 bases, with 13 bases left between them. The CDR3 nucleotides are TGTGCCAGCAGGGACACACAGCTGTACGAGCAGTACTTC. The encoded protein is CASRDTQLYEQYF.

The sample holds a few counts of this clonotype. The chain carries TRBV7-2 and TRBJ2-1; D assignment may be TRBD1 or TRBD2 (5 bases each). In germline, CDR1 is SGHTA, CDR2 FQGNSA. V lost 1 base, J lost 7 bases, and 17 bases lay in between. CDR3 size: 16 residues. CDR3 coding DNA: TGTGCCAGCAGCTTAGTCTTTGGGGGAACATTTAATGAGCAGTTCTTC. Its protein product is CASSLVFGGTFNEQFF. Together with reference TRBV7-2 and TRBJ2-1, the CDR3 gives the full variable domain: GAGVSQSPSNKVTEKGKDVELRCDPISGHTALYWYRQSLGQGLEFLIYFQGNSAPDKSGLPSDRFSAERTGGSVSTLTIQRTQQEDSAVYLCASSLVFGGTFNEQFFGPGTRLTVL.

This rearrangement joins TRBV10-3 to TRBJ2-7, with D possibly TRBD1 on 6 matching bases. CDR1 is ENHRY and CDR2 is SYGVKD in the germline V gene. Trimming left V 5 bases short and J 6 bases short, with 17 bases between. The CDR3 extends over 14 amino acids. CDR3 amino acids: CAISSGQGPGEQYF. The CDR3 DNA reads TGTGCCATCAGTTCGGGGCAGGGGCCGGGCGAGCAGTACTTC.

The sample holds one count of this clonotype. The chain couples TRBV25-1 to TRBJ2-7, with D maybe TRBD2 (5 bases). The CDR3 runs to 13 residues. V was shortened by 5 bases and J by 0 bases, with 8 bases between the two germline ends. The germline CDR1 and CDR2 sequences are MGHDK and SYGVNS. The DNA for the CDR3 is TGTGCCAGCAGTCGGGGAGCCTCCTACGAGCAGTACTTC. Its translation is CASSRGASYEQYF.

This clonotype was detected a few times. This chain uses TRBV9 with TRBJ2-1; 12 nucleotides line up with TRBD2. The CDR3 runs 16 residues. Losses at the gene ends were 3 bases for V and 5 bases for J; bases not matched to a gene: 6. Germline V gives CDR1 SGDLS, CDR2 YYNGEE. CDR3 sequence (DNA): TGTGCCAGCAGCGATTCAAGGACTAGCGGGGACAATGAGCAGTTCTTC. It is translated as CASSDSRTSGDNEQFF.

J is TRBJ2-1 and V is TRBV10-3; 13 bases line up with TRBD2. The junction had 5 bases not matched to a gene; V was cut back by 3 bases and J by 9 bases. The CDR3 is made up of 15 amino acids. From germline, CDR1 is ENHRY and CDR2 SYGVKD. The CDR3 spells CAISEGLAGDSEQFF. The CDR3 DNA is TGTGCCATCAGTGAAGGACTAGCGGGGGACAGTGAGCAGTTCTTC.